Listed below are T cell receptor beta chains from one sample, sequenced in a study of CD8+ T cells in alopecia areata. Assay: immunoSEQ multiplex PCR; the TCRdb copy retains only in-frame clones and omits some. The sample comprises about 190,000 clones, 60% of which are singletons, and over 1% rests with the top ten. The source material was CD4+ T cells sorted from blood, sampled at week 24, from a patient treated with tofacitinib. The receptors were gathered from a human donor with alopecia areata. CDR3s include the opening cysteine and the closing phenylalanine or tryptophan. The D gene is left open where the match is weak. Size is omitted from some rows. Given values are once, few, many or a class for expanded clones.

J: TRBJ2-3; V: TRBV2; D: TRBD2; size: .; DNA: TGTGCCAGCAGGCCCCTAGCGGGGGGCACAGATACGCAGTATTTT; CDR3: CASRPLAGGTDTQYF
J: TRBJ2-7; V: TRBV29-1; D: .; size: .; DNA: TGCAGCGTTTCCTTCGCCTACGAGCAGTACTTC; CDR3: CSVSFAYEQYF
J: TRBJ1-5; V: TRBV27; D: .; size: .; DNA: TGTGCCAGCAGTTCTAGGGTGGCGCGAGATCAGTCCCAGCATTTT; CDR3: CASSSRVARDQSQHF
J: TRBJ1-5; V: TRBV6-5; D: .; size: once; DNA: TGTGCCAGCAAGGATAGCAATCAGCCCCAGCATTTT; CDR3: CASKDSNQPQHF
J: TRBJ2-5; V: TRBV9; D: .; size: .; DNA: TGTGCCAGCAGCGTAGGTGTCACCCAAGGAGAGACCCAGTACTTC; CDR3: CASSVGVTQGETQYF
J: TRBJ1-4; V: TRBV29-1; D: TRBD1; size: few; DNA: TGCAGCGTGAGACAGGGAGCGAGTGAAAAACTGTTTTTT; CDR3: CSVRQGASEKLFF
J: TRBJ1-1; V: TRBV29-1; D: .; size: .; DNA: TGCAGCGTTGAAGATCGTGGGGCAGAAGAAGCTTTCTTT; CDR3: CSVEDRGAEEAFF
J: TRBJ2-7; V: TRBV7-2; D: .; size: .; DNA: TGTGCCAGCAGCTTAGGAGTTCCCTACGAGCAGTACTTC; CDR3: CASSLGVPYEQYF
J: TRBJ1-2; V: TRBV29-1; D: .; size: few; DNA: TGCAGCGTCCCCGGGTCGGGAGGACGTGGCTACACCTTC; CDR3: CSVPGSGGRGYTF
J: TRBJ1-5; V: TRBV2; D: .; size: few; DNA: TGTGCCAGCAGCAGCAGGGTACAGCCCCAGCATTTT; CDR3: CASSSRVQPQHF
J: TRBJ2-2; V: TRBV30; D: .; size: .; DNA: TGTGCCTGGGGGGCCGTGGGCGGGGAGCTGTTTTTT; CDR3: CAWGAVGGELFF
J: TRBJ2-3; V: TRBV2; D: .; size: .; DNA: TGTGCCAGCAGTGAAGGAGGGGGGGGCACAGATACGCAGTATTTT; CDR3: CASSEGGGGTDTQYF
J: TRBJ2-1; V: TRBV30; D: .; size: .; DNA: TGTGCCTGCTGGCCTCGTAGGGGATCCAATGAGCAGTTCTTC; CDR3: CACWPRRGSNEQFF
J: TRBJ2-3; V: TRBV5-1; D: .; size: few; DNA: TGCGCCAGCAGCTTTGGCGGTCAGCTCACAGATACGCAGTATTTT; CDR3: CASSFGGQLTDTQYF
J: TRBJ1-1; V: TRBV7-2; D: .; size: .; DNA: TGTGCCAGCAGCTTAATGGTGAACACTGAAGCTTTCTTT; CDR3: CASSLMVNTEAFF
J: TRBJ1-4; V: TRBV11-2; D: .; size: .; DNA: TGTGCCAGCAGCTCGTCATACGGAGAAAAACTGTTTTTT; CDR3: CASSSSYGEKLFF
J: TRBJ2-7; V: TRBV4-1; D: TRBD1; size: .; DNA: TGCGCCAGCAGCCCCCACATAGGACAGGGGGCGGTGGGTAACGAGCAGTACTTC; CDR3: CASSPHIGQGAVGNEQYF
J: TRBJ1-1; V: TRBV29-1; D: .; size: .; DNA: TGCAGCGTTTTTCCAGGGGTATCATCAACACCGAACACTGAAGCTTTCTTT; CDR3: CSVFPGVSSTPNTEAFF
J: TRBJ2-7; V: TRBV7-2; D: .; size: .; DNA: TGTGCCAGCAGCGCCTGGGTCAGGGAGGACGAGCAGTACTTC; CDR3: CASSAWVREDEQYF
J: TRBJ1-1; V: TRBV29-1; D: .; size: .; DNA: TGCAGCGTTGTAGGCAGGGTGAAAACTGAAGCTTTCTTT; CDR3: CSVVGRVKTEAFF
J: TRBJ1-1; V: TRBV2; D: .; size: .; DNA: TGTGCCAGCGTGAGGAGACTGGAGAACACTGAAGCTTTCTTT; CDR3: CASVRRLENTEAFF
J: TRBJ1-2; V: TRBV5-6; D: TRBD1; size: .; DNA: TGTGCCAGCAGCACCCAGGGGGCCAGCTATGGCTACACCTTC; CDR3: CASSTQGASYGYTF
J: TRBJ2-2; V: TRBV10-3; D: TRBD2; size: .; DNA: TGTGCCATCGCGGTAGCGGGGAACACCGGGGAGCTGTTTTTT; CDR3: CAIAVAGNTGELFF
J: TRBJ2-7; V: TRBV7-8; D: TRBD1; size: .; DNA: TGTGCCAGCAGCCGGACAGGGAACGGCGAGCAGTACTTC; CDR3: CASSRTGNGEQYF
J: TRBJ2-3; V: TRBV2; D: .; size: .; DNA: TGTGCCAGCAGTGAAGCGAGGGGGTCCGGGGATACGCAGTATTTT; CDR3: CASSEARGSGDTQYF
J: TRBJ2-7; V: TRBV5-6; D: .; size: few; DNA: TGTGCCAGCAGCGGACGGGATAGATACGAGCAGTACTTC; CDR3: CASSGRDRYEQYF
J: TRBJ1-6; V: TRBV7-6; D: .; size: .; DNA: TGTGCCAGCAGCTTAGCGCCTGGGGTCAGTAATTCACCCCTCCACTTT; CDR3: CASSLAPGVSNSPLHF
J: TRBJ2-2; V: TRBV5-1; D: .; size: .; DNA: TGCGCCAGCAGCACGACAGGGAACACCGGGGAGCTGTTTTTT; CDR3: CASSTTGNTGELFF
J: TRBJ2-3; V: TRBV5-1; D: .; size: .; DNA: TGCGCCAGCAGCTTGGAGACGGGGGTCACAGATACGCAGTATTTT; CDR3: CASSLETGVTDTQYF
J: TRBJ2-7; V: TRBV9; D: .; size: .; DNA: TGTGCCAGCAGCGTAGATCCTCGAGGGTCCGTCGAGCAGTACTTC; CDR3: CASSVDPRGSVEQYF
J: TRBJ2-2; V: TRBV2; D: .; size: .; DNA: TGTGCCAGCAGTTACTCCGGGACACCAAACACCGGGGAGCTGTTTTTT; CDR3: CASSYSGTPNTGELFF
J: TRBJ1-5; V: TRBV29-1; D: .; size: .; DNA: TGCAGCGTTGGAGGGGCCAATCAGCCCCAGCATTTT; CDR3: CSVGGANQPQHF
J: TRBJ1-2; V: TRBV29-1; D: .; size: few; DNA: TGCAGCGTTGACGGGGATGGCTACACCTTC; CDR3: CSVDGDGYTF
J: TRBJ2-6; V: TRBV14; D: .; size: many; DNA: TGTGCCAGCAGCCAAAGGGGGTTTGGGGCCAACGTCCTGACTTTC; CDR3: CASSQRGFGANVLTF
J: TRBJ2-3; V: TRBV11-2; D: TRBD2; size: once; DNA: TGTGCCAGCAGCTTACTCGGGGGGGCAGAAGATACGCAGTATTTT; CDR3: CASSLLGGAEDTQYF
J: TRBJ1-2; V: TRBV6-5; D: .; size: .; DNA: TGTGCCAGCAGCTCCCCCCCGGGTGGTGGCTACACCTTC; CDR3: CASSSPPGGGYTF
J: TRBJ2-7; V: TRBV30; D: .; size: .; DNA: TGTGCCTGGAGTTCCGGGCTCCCCCAGTACTTC; CDR3: CAWSSGLPQYF
J: TRBJ1-1; V: TRBV4-3; D: TRBD1; size: .; DNA: TGCGCCAGCAGTAGGACAGGGGACACTGAAGCTTTCTTT; CDR3: CASSRTGDTEAFF
J: TRBJ1-2; V: TRBV29-1; D: .; size: few; DNA: TGCAGCGTCCAAGTCGGAGGTACGGGGTCTGGGTATGGCTACACCTTC; CDR3: CSVQVGGTGSGYGYTF
J: TRBJ2-7; V: TRBV13; D: .; size: .; DNA: TGTGCCAGCAGCCCACACGGCGACGGGGTCTACGAGCAGTACTTC; CDR3: CASSPHGDGVYEQYF
J: TRBJ1-1; V: TRBV9; D: TRBD1; size: .; DNA: TGTGCCAGCAGCGTAGAAACAGGGGCAGCTTTCTTT; CDR3: CASSVETGAAFF
J: TRBJ2-3; V: TRBV25-1; D: .; size: .; DNA: TGTGCCAGCAGTCAGGAGACAGGAATCACAGATACGCAGTATTTT; CDR3: CASSQETGITDTQYF
J: TRBJ2-1; V: TRBV30; D: .; size: .; DNA: TGTGCCTGGAGTTTCAAGGGCAGTATGAATGAGCAGTTCTTC; CDR3: CAWSFKGSMNEQFF
J: TRBJ1-5; V: TRBV7-2; D: .; size: .; DNA: TGTGCCAGCAGCTTCGCGGGGAATCAGCCCCAGCATTTT; CDR3: CASSFAGNQPQHF
J: TRBJ1-6; V: TRBV30; D: .; size: once; DNA: TGTGCCTGGAGTGTATTCGGACGCAATTCACCCCTCCACTTT; CDR3: CAWSVFGRNSPLHF
J: TRBJ2-1; V: TRBV29-1; D: TRBD1; size: .; DNA: TGCAGCGTTCGGGGACTGACAGGGGGAGAGCAGTTCTTC; CDR3: CSVRGLTGGEQFF
J: TRBJ2-7; V: TRBV6-1; D: TRBD2; size: .; DNA: TGTGCCAGCAGCGCAACTAGCGGGGGGTCTCGCGAGCAGTACTTC; CDR3: CASSATSGGSREQYF
J: TRBJ1-1; V: TRBV29-1; D: .; size: few; DNA: TGCAGCGTTGAACCGGCGGGGAACACTGAAGCTTTCTTT; CDR3: CSVEPAGNTEAFF
J: TRBJ1-1; V: TRBV29-1; D: TRBD1; size: .; DNA: TGCAGCGTGGTCGGACAGGGGGCTACTGAAGCTTTCTTT; CDR3: CSVVGQGATEAFF
J: TRBJ1-2; V: TRBV29-1; D: TRBD1; size: once; DNA: TGCAGCGTTGAAGATCGGTCAGGACAGGACTATGGCTACACCTTC; CDR3: CSVEDRSGQDYGYTF
J: TRBJ2-5; V: TRBV5-1; D: .; size: .; DNA: TGCGCCAGCAGCTTGGCCTTGAGGGAGACCCAGTACTTC; CDR3: CASSLALRETQYF
J: TRBJ1-2; V: TRBV5-1; D: .; size: .; DNA: TGCGCCAGCAGCTTGGATGGGCTAAGCTACACCTTC; CDR3: CASSLDGLSYTF
J: TRBJ2-3; V: TRBV7-2; D: TRBD2; size: .; DNA: TGTGCCAGCAGCCTATCCAGCGGGGGGGCCTCTATCACAGATACGCAGTATTTT; CDR3: CASSLSSGGASITDTQYF
J: TRBJ1-2; V: TRBV25-1; D: .; size: .; DNA: TGTGCCAGCAGTGAATCGGGCAGAAACTATGGCTACACCTTC; CDR3: CASSESGRNYGYTF
J: TRBJ2-5; V: TRBV19; D: .; size: .; DNA: TGTGCCAGTAGGCCCGCGGGGGCTGGAGAGACCCAGTACTTC; CDR3: CASRPAGAGETQYF
J: TRBJ1-2; V: TRBV15; D: .; size: .; DNA: TGTGCCACCAGCAGAGATCCAGGGAGCGGCTACACCTTC; CDR3: CATSRDPGSGYTF
J: TRBJ2-5; V: TRBV15; D: .; size: .; DNA: TGTGCCACCAGCAGAGTCGAGGGGCCGGAGACCCAGTACTTC; CDR3: CATSRVEGPETQYF
J: TRBJ1-2; V: TRBV2; D: TRBD1; size: few; DNA: TGTGCCAGCAGAGACGACAGGGGGCCTAACTATGGCTACACCTTC; CDR3: CASRDDRGPNYGYTF
J: TRBJ2-3; V: TRBV29-1; D: .; size: .; DNA: TGCAGCGTAGCCGGGACGAGAGATACGCAGTATTTT; CDR3: CSVAGTRDTQYF
J: TRBJ1-1; V: TRBV7-3; D: .; size: .; DNA: TGTGCCAGCAGGTCACTCGCGGGGGACACTGAAGCTTTCTTT; CDR3: CASRSLAGDTEAFF